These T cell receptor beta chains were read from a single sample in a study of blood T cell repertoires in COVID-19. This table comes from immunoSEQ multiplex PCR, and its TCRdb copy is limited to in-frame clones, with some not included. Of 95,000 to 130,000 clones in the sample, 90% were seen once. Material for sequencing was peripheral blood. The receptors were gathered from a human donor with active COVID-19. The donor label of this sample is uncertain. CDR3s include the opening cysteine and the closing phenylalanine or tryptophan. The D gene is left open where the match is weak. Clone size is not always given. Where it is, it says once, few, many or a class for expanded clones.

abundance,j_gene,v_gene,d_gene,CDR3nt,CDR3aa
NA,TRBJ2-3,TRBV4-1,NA,TGCGCCAGCAGCCAAGATCCAAACACAGATACGCAGTATTTT,CASSQDPNTDTQYF
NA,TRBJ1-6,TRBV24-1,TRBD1,TGTGCCACCAGTCCGGGACAGGGTACGAATTCACCCCTCCACTTT,CATSPGQGTNSPLHF
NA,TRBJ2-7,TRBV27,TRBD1,TGTGCCAGCAGTCGGGACAGGGCTAACGAGCAGTACTTC,CASSRDRANEQYF
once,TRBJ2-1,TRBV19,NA,TGTGCCAGCAAGGGGACTGCCGTGGGCAATGAGCAGTTCTTC,CASKGTAVGNEQFF
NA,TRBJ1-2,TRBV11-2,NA,TGTGCCAGCAGCTCAAGGACCAAGCAGGGCTATGGCTACACCTTC,CASSSRTKQGYGYTF
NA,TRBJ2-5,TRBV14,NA,TGTGCCAGCAGCCAAGATTTCGGAGTGGGCCAGGGCAGAGAGACCCAGTACTTC,CASSQDFGVGQGRETQYF
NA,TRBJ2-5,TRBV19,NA,TGTGCCAGTAGTATGTCCCGGTCGAGGGAGACCCAGTACTTC,CASSMSRSRETQYF
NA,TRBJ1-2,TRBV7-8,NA,TGTGCCAGCAGCTTAGTTCCCCTTAACTATGGCTACACCTTC,CASSLVPLNYGYTF
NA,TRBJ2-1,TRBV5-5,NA,TGTGCCAGCAGCTTGTCGCTTGCTAGCTCCTACAATGAGCAGTTCTTC,CASSLSLASSYNEQFF
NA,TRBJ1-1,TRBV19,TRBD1,TGTGCCAGTAGTATAGATCCGGGAAGGGGACAGGGTTGGTATACTGAAGCTTTCTTT,CASSIDPGRGQGWYTEAFF
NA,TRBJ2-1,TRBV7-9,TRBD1,TGTGCCAGCAGCTTCTGGGACAGGCTGAACAATGAGCAGTTCTTC,CASSFWDRLNNEQFF
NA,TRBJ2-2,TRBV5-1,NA,TGCGCCAGCAGCTTGGGTGAGGGTCTCGGGGAGCTGTTTTTT,CASSLGEGLGELFF
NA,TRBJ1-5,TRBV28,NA,TGTGCCAGCAGTTCCGGGGTAATCGGCAATCAGCCCCAGCATTTT,CASSSGVIGNQPQHF
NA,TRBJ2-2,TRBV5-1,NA,TGCGCCAGCAGCTTGGGGGGGCCCACCGGGGAGCTGTTTTTT,CASSLGGPTGELFF
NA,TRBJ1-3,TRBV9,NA,TGTGCCAGCAGCCATACCTCACAGGGCTCTGGAAACACCATATATTTT,CASSHTSQGSGNTIYF
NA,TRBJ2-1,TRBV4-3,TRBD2,TGCGCCAGCAGCCCCCGGGCGAGCGGGGGGGCCAATGAGCAGTTCTTC,CASSPRASGGANEQFF
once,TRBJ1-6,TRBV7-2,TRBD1,TGTGCCAGCAGCTCGATTCTACAGGGGGGAGGTTCACCCCTCCACTTT,CASSSILQGGGSPLHF
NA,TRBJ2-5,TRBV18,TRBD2,TGTGCCAGCTCACCACGGAGGACTAGCGGAGAGACCCAGTACTTC,CASSPRRTSGETQYF
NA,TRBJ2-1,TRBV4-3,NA,TGCGCCAGCAGCCCGAACAGGGCTCGGGGTGAGCAGTTCTTC,CASSPNRARGEQFF
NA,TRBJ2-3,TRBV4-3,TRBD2,TGCGCCAGCAGCCAAGATTACCGCGGGGGAAGCACAGATACGCAGTATTTT,CASSQDYRGGSTDTQYF
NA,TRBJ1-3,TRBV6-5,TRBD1,TGTGCCAGCAGTTGGGACAGGCCACCCGGTGGGGGCACCATATATTTT,CASSWDRPPGGGTIYF
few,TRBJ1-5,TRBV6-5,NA,TGTGCCGGCACCCAAGGGGAAGGCAATCAGCCCCAGCATTTT,CAGTQGEGNQPQHF
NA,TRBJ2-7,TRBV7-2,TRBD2,TGTGCCAGCAGAACCGTAGCGGGGAACTCCTACGAGCAGTACTTC,CASRTVAGNSYEQYF
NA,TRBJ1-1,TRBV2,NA,TGTGCCAGCAGGCAGGTGACGACTGAAGCTTTCTTT,CASRQVTTEAFF
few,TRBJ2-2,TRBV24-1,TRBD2,TGTGCCACCAGTGAACCGGGGGGCACCGGGGAGCTGTTTTTT,CATSEPGGTGELFF
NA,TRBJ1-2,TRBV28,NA,TGTGCCAGCAGTTTACTCCAGGGCGCGTTTATCGATGGCTACACCTTC,CASSLLQGAFIDGYTF
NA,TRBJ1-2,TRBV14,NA,TGTGCCAGCAGCCAAGTAATGGCCGTCCAGGGCTACACCTTC,CASSQVMAVQGYTF
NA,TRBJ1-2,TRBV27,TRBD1,TGTGCCAGCAGTTTATCACAACAGGGGGCATATGGCTACACCTTC,CASSLSQQGAYGYTF
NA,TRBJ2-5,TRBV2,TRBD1,TGTGCCAGCAGTGAAGCTAGGGGGCAGGCCCAGTACTTC,CASSEARGQAQYF
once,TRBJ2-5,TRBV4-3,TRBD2,TGCGCCAGCAGCCAGGATTCTAGCGGGGGCCGTGGGACCCAGTACTTC,CASSQDSSGGRGTQYF
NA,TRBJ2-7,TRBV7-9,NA,TGTGCCAGCAGTTATACAGGGTCCGAGCAGTACTTC,CASSYTGSEQYF
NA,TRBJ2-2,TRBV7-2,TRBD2,TGTGCCAGCAGCTTACCCGGGACTAGCGGGGGTTACACCGGGGAGCTGTTTTTT,CASSLPGTSGGYTGELFF
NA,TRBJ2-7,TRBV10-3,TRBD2,TGTGCCATCAGTGAGTCCCCTAGCGGGGGCCACGAGCAGTACTTC,CAISESPSGGHEQYF
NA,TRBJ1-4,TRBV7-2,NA,TGTGCCAGCAGCCCCTCGGGAGCAACTAATGAAAAACTGTTTTTT,CASSPSGATNEKLFF
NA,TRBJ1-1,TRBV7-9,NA,TGTGCCAGCAGCTTGGTCCAGGGACTAGCTGAAGCTTTCTTT,CASSLVQGLAEAFF
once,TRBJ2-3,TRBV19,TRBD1,TGTGCCAGTAGTATAGGTTTAACAGGGGGGTATTCGCGCACAGATACGCAGTATTTT,CASSIGLTGGYSRTDTQYF
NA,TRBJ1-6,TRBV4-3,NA,TGCGCCAGCAGCCAGGGAACCGACAGGAGCAATTCACCCCTCCACTTT,CASSQGTDRSNSPLHF
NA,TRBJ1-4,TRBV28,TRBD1,TGTGCCAGCAGAGACACAGGGGGATTGGATGAAAAACTGTTTTTT,CASRDTGGLDEKLFF